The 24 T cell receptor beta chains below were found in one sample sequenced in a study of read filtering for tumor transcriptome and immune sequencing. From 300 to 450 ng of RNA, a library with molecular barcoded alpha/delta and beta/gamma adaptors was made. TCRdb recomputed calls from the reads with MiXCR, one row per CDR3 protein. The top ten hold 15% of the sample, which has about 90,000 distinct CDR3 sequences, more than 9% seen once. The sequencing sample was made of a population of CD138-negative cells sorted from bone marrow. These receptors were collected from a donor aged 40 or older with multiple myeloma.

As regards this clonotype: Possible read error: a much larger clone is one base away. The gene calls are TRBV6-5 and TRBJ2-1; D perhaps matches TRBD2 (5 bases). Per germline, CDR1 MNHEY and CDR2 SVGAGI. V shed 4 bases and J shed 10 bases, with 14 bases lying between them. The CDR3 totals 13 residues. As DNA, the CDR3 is TGTGCCAGCAGTTCCGACTACCCCAAGGAGCAGTTCTTC. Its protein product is CASSSDYPKEQFF.

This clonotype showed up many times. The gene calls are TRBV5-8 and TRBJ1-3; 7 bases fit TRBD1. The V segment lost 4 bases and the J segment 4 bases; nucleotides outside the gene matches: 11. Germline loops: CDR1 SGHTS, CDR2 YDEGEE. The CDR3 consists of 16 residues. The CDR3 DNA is TGTGCCAGCAGCCAGAGACAGGGCTCTTCCGGAAACACCATATATTTT. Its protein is CASSQRQGSSGNTIYF.

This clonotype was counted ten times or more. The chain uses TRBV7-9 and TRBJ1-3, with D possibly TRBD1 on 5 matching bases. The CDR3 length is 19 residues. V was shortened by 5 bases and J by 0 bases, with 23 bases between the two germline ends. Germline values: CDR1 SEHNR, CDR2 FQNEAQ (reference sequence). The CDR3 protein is CASSTGTPTSGGSGNTIYF. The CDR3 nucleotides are TGTGCCAGCAGCACCGGGACTCCTACCTCGGGGGGCTCTGGAAACACCATATATTTT.

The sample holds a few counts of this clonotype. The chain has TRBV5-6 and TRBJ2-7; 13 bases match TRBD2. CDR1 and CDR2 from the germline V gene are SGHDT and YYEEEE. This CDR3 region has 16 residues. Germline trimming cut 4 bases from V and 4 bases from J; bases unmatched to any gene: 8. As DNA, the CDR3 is TGTGCCAGCAGCCACCGGACTAGCGGGAGCAGGTACGAGCAGTACTTC. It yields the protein CASSHRTSGSRYEQYF.

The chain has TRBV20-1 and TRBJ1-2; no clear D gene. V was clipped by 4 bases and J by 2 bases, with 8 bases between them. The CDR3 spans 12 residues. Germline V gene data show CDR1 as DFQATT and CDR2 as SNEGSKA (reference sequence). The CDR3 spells CSAKSENYGYTF. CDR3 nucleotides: TGCAGTGCTAAGAGCGAGAACTATGGCTACACCTTC.

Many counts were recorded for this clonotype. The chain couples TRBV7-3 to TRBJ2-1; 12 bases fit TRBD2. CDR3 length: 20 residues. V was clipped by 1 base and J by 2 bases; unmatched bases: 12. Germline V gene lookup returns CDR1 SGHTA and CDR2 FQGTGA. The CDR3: CASSLKPFGLAGRTYNEQFF. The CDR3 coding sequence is TGTGCCAGCAGCTTAAAACCTTTCGGACTAGCGGGACGGACCTACAATGAGCAGTTCTTC.

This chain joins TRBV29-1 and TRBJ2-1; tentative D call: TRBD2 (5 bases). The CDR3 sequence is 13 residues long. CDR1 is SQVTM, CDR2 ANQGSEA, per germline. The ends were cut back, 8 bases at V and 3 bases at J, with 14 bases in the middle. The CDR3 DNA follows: TGCAGCTTTGGGGAGTTGTTCTACAATGAGCAGTTCTTC. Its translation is CSFGELFYNEQFF.

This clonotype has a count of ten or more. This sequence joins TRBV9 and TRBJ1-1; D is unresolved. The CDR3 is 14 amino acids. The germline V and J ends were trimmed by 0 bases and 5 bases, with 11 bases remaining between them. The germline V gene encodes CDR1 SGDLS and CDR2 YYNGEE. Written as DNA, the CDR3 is TGTGCCAGCAGCGTAGCGGCCGGTCTGACTGAAGCTTTCTTT. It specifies CASSVAAGLTEAFF.

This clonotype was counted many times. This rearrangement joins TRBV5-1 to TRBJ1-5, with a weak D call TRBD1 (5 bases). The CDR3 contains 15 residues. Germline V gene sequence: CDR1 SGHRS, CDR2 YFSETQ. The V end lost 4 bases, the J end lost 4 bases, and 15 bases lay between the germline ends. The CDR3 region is CASSPQGVGNQPQHF. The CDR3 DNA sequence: TGCGCCAGCAGCCCCCAGGGTGTGGGGAATCAGCCCCAGCATTTT.

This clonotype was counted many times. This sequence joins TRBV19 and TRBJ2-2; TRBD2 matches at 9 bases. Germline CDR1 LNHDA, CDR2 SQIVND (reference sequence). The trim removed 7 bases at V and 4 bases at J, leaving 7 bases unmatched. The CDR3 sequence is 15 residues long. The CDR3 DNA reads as TGTGCCAGTAAGGTAGCGGGAGTTGGCACCGGGGAGCTGTTTTTT. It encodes CASKVAGVGTGELFF.

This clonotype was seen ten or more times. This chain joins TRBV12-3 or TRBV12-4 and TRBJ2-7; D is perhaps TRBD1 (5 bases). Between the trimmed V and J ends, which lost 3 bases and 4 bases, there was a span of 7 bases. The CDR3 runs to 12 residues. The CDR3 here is CASSFSGYEQYF. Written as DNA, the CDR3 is TGTGCCAGCAGTTTCTCAGGGTACGAGCAGTACTTC.

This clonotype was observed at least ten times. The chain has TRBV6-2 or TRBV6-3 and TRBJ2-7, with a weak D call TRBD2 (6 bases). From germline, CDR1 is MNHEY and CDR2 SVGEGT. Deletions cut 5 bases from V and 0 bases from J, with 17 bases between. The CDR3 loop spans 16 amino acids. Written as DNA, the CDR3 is TGTGCCAGCAGTGACCCCGGGCCCGGGGGCTCCTACGAGCAGTACTTC. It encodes CASSDPGPGGSYEQYF.

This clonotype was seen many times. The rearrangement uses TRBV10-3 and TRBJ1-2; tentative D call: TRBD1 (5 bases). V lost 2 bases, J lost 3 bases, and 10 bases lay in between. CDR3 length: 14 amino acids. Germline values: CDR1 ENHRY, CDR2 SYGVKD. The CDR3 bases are TGTGCCATCAGTGAGGTACGGACATACTATGGCTACACCTTC. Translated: CAISEVRTYYGYTF.

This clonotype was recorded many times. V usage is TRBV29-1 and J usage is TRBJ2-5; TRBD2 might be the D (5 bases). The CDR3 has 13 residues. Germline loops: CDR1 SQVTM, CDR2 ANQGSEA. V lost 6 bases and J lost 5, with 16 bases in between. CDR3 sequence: CSVARRLGETQYF. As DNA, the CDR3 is TGCAGCGTCGCCAGGAGGCTCGGGGAGACCCAGTACTTC.

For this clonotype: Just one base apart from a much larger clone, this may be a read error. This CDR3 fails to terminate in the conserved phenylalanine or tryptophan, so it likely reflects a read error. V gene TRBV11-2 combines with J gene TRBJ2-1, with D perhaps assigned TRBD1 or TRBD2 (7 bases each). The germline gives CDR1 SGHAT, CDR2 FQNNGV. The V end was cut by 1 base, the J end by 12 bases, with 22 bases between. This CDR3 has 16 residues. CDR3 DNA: TGTGCCAGCAGCTTAGGGGGGGAGGGGGCGCGGAGAATGCAGTTCTCC. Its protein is CASSLGGEGARRMQFS.

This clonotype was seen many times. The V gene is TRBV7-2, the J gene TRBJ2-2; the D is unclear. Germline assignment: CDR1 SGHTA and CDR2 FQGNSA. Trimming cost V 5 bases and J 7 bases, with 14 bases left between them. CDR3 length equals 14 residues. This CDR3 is CASSLLYTLGELFF. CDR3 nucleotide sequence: TGTGCCAGCAGCCTCCTTTACACCCTCGGGGAGCTGTTTTTT.

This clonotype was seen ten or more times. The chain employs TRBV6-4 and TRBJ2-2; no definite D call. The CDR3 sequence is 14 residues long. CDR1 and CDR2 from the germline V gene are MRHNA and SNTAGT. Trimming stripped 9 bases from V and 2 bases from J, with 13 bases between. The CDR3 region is CASQASPNTGELFF. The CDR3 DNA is TGTGCCAGTCAAGCCAGTCCCAACACCGGGGAGCTGTTTTTT.

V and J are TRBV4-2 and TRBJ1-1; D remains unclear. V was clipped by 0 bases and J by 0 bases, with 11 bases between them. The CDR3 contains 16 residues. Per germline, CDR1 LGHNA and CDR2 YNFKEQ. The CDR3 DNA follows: TGTGCCAGCAGCCAAGATTTAGGCAGACTGAACACTGAAGCTTTCTTT. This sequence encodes CASSQDLGRLNTEAFF.

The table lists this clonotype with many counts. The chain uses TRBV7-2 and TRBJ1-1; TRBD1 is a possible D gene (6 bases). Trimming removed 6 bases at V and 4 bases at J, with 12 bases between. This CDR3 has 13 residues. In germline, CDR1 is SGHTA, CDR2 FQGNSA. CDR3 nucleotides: TGTGCCAGCAGGGTACAGGGAGGCACTGAAGCTTTCTTT. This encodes CASRVQGGTEAFF.

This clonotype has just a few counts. The CDR3 DNA follows: TGTGCCAGCCGCGGTTGGGCAAACATTCAGTACTTC. The encoded protein is CASRGWANIQYF. This sequence joins TRBV6-1 and TRBJ2-4; D remains unclear. This CDR3 comprises 12 residues. CDR1 is MNHNS, CDR2 SASEGT, per germline. V was trimmed by 8 bases and J by 6 bases, leaving 11 bases between them.

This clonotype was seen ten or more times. The CDR3 DNA reads TGTGCCACCAGCAGAGATAAGGGAGGACTTGAGCAGTTCTTC. Protein product: CATSRDKGGLEQFF. V gene TRBV15 combines with J gene TRBJ2-1; TRBD2 might be the D (6 bases). The CDR3 is 14 amino acids. Germline V gene data show CDR1 as LNHNV and CDR2 as YYDKDF (reference sequence). The germline V and J ends were trimmed by 0 bases and 9 bases, with 12 bases remaining between them.

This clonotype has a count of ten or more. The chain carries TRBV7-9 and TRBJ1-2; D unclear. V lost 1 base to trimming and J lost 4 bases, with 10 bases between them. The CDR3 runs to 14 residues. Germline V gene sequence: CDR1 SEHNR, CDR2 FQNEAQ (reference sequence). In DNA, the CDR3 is TGTGCCAGCAGCTTAGAAGAACCAGTCTATGGCTACACCTTC. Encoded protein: CASSLEEPVYGYTF. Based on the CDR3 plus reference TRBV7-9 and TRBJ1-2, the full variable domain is DTGVSQNPRHKITKRGQNVTFRCDPISEHNRLYWYRQTLGQGPEFLTYFQNEAQLEKSRLLSDRFSAERPKGSFSTLEIQRTEQGDSAMYLCASSLEEPVYGYTFGSGTRLTVV.

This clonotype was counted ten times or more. CDR3 protein: CASSLDSGGEVPLHF. The CDR3 DNA reads as TGTGCCAGCAGCTTAGACTCTGGGGGGGAGGTCCCCCTCCACTTT. The chain is built from TRBV7-8 and TRBJ1-6; D may be TRBD1 (5 bases). Between the trimmed V and J ends, which lost 1 base and 13 bases, there was a span of 17 bases. Germline loops: CDR1 SGHVS, CDR2 FQNEAQ. The CDR3 contains 15 residues. Combining the CDR3 with reference TRBV7-8 and TRBJ1-6 gives the whole variable domain GAGVSQSPRYKVAKRGQDVALRCDPISGHVSLFWYQQALGQGPEFLTYFQNEAQLDKSGLPSDRFFAERPEGSVSTLKIQRTQQEDSAVYLCASSLDSGGEVPLHFGNGTRLTVT.

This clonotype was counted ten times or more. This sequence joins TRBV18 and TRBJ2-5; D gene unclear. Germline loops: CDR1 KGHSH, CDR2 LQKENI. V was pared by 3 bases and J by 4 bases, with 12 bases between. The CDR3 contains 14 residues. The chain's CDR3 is CASSPALGIETQYF. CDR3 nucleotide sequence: TGTGCCAGCTCACCTGCGTTGGGTATAGAGACCCAGTACTTC.